The subject of this entry is one T cell receptor (beta chain). Many counts were recorded for this clonotype. It lacks a known antigen. No much larger clone is present one base from it, and per-base qualities are unavailable. This sample was included in a study of identical twins (dated by TCRdb to about 2016). For the wider study: The study deep-sequenced TCR alpha and beta repertoires from monozygotic twins, unrelated adults of various ages and cord blood to test whether fetal clonotypes persist. To rule out contamination, the twin experiments were replicated at different times with different library preparation protocols.

Every donor in the study was a healthy Caucasian. Three pairs of female monozygotic twins, all aged roughly 18 to 30 years, were included in the twin cohort. The RNA used for TCR libraries was isolated from peripheral blood mononuclear cells. The research as a whole found: Zero-insertion analyses could be partly confounded by invariant T cells such as MAIT and iNKT, though diverse VJ usage argued against such confounding for most clonotypes. Out-of-frame TCR alpha sharing in monozygotic twins was systematically underestimated by recombination models, whereas sharing between unrelated individuals was in agreement with the recombination models. Compared with coincidental sharing between unrelated individuals, out-of-frame TCR alpha sequences shared between twins had an excess of sequences with low generation probability. Because the same donors could not be followed over many years, the conclusions relied on cross-sectional statistical analysis. Fewer insertions were carried by abundant cord blood beta clonotypes; a weaker similar trend was observed in young adult naive repertoires, while no such trend was observed in memory repertoires. In beta out-of-frame sequences, excess twin sharing was weaker, because having fewer shared sequences lowered the signal-to-noise ratio.

Library construction relied on 5' RACE. Sequencing was carried out with an Illumina HiSeq 2000. Template switching introduced a universal primer binding site; the final cDNA contained a unique molecular identifier, enabling accurate counting of TCR cDNA molecules. Specific primers in the conserved constant-segment region were used to synthesize first-strand cDNA for the TCR alpha and beta chains. To control for contamination, each cDNA library was double barcoded with a SMART-Mk sample barcode plus Illumina barcodes. TruSeq adapter sequences, together with Illumina sample barcodes, were added in two successive PCR steps. The TCR alpha and beta cDNA libraries were sequenced on the Illumina HiSeq platform using custom primers. On the study's bioinformatics: MiGEC processed the raw reads to extract unique molecular identifiers, while MiXCR was used to determine the CDR3 positions. Recombination models were inferred per individual with the repgenHMM and IGoR tools using an EM algorithm. Shared clonotypes were analyzed with the tcR package in R, and sharing was normalized by the product of cloneset sizes. To study raw recombination free of thymic and clonal selection effects, out-of-frame nonproductive sequences were analyzed. The raw public reads went through TCRdb reprocessing: fastp at Q25, MiXCR clone calling, in-frame beta chains kept. Here each entry gathers all rows of one CDR3 protein and keeps the most common genes and DNA. The V and J calls and clone size are TCRdb's, not the authors'. This sample comprises hundreds of thousands of distinct CDR3 sequences, 10% to 15% of them detected only once. The ten largest account for 1.5% to 2% of the sample.

V sheds 5 bases and J sheds 0 bases, leaving 11 bases between their ends. Counted from cysteine to phenylalanine, this CDR3 has 15 amino acids. Left in the record is the CDR3 DNA by itself, 45 bases read in frame from the first base. Based on the germline V gene, the CDR1 and CDR2 sequences are SGHTA and FQGNSA. These data were also reused for a study on yellow fever vaccine responses in identical twins. In that second paper, the authors write: The authors reported that the T cell response to vaccination in identical twins appeared partly convergent and partly personalized. The study precisely tracked vaccine-responding T cell clones in identical twins.

Sequencing input: PBMCs. The TCR was taken from a woman aged 18-29 years in good health. The rearranged chain carries TRBV7-2 and TRBJ1-5, with the D segment identity uncertain. The DNA sequence is TGTGCCAGCAGCCGCGACATCTATAGCAATCAGCCCCAGCATTTT. This gives the protein CASSRDIYSNQPQHF.